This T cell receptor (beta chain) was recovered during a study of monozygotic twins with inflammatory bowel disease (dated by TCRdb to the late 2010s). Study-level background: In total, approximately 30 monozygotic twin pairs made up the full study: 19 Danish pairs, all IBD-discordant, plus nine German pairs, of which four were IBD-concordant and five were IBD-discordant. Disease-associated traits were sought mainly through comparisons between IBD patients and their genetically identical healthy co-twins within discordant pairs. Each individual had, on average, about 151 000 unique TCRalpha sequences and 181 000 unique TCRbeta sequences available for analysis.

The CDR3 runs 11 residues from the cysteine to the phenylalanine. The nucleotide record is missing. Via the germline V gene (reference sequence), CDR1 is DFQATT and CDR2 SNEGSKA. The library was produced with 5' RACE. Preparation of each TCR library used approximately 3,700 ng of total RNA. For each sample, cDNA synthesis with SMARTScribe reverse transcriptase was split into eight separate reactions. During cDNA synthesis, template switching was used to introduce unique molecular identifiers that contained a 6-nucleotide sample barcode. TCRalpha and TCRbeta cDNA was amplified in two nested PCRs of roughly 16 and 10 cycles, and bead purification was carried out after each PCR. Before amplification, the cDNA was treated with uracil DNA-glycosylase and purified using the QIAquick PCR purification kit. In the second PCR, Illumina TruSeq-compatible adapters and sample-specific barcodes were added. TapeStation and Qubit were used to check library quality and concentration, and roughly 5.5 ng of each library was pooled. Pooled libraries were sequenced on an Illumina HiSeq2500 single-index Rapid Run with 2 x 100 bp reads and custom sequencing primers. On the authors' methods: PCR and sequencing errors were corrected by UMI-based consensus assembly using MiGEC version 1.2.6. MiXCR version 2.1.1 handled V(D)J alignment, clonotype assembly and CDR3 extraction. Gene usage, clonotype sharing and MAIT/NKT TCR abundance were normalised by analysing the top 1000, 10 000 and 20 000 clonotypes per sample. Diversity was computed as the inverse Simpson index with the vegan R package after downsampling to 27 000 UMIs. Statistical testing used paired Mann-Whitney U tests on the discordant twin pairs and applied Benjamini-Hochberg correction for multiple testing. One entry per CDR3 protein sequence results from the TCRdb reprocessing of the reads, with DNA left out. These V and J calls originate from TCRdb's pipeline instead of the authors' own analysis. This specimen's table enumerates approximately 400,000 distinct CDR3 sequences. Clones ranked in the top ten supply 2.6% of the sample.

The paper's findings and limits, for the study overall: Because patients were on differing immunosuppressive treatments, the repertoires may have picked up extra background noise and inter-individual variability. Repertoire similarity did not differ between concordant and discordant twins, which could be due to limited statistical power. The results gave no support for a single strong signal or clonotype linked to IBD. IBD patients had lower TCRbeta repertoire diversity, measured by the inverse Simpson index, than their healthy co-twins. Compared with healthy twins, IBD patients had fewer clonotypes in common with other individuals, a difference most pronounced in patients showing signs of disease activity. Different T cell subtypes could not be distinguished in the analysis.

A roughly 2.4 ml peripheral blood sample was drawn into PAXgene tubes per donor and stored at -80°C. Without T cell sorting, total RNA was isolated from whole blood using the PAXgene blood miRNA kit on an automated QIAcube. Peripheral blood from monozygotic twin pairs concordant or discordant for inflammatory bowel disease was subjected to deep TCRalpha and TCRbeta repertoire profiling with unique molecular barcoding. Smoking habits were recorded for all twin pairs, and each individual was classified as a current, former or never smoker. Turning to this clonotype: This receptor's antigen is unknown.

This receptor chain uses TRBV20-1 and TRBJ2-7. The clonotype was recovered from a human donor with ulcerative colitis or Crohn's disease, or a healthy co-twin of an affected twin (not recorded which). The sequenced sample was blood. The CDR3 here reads CSASYTYEQYF.